Sequencing of this T cell receptor (beta chain) was carried out in a study of cytomegalovirus exposure and HLA in healthy donors. Study information: Roughly 180 million T cells yielded approximately 110 million unique TCR beta sequences in earlier analysis.

PCR amplification relied on 60 Vbeta primers (plus 13 Jbeta primers). The repertoire was sequenced with immunoSEQ multiplex PCR; TCRdb's copy has only in-frame clones and lacks some. The data show more than 85,000 clones, about 76% seen once. The CDR3 runs to 14 residues. Germline CDR1 reads MNHNS; CDR2 reads SASEGT. V was clipped by 6 bases and J by 3 bases; unmatched bases: 2. This receptor was identified in a man younger than 40 in good health and CMV-seropositive. This rearrangement joins TRBV6-1 to TRBJ2-1; 10 bases agree with TRBD1. Sequenced input: PBMCs. CDR3 region: CASSGTGVYNEQFF. The CDR3 DNA reads TGTGCCAGCAGCGGGACAGGGGTCTACAATGAGCAGTTCTTC.